What follows describes a single T cell receptor (beta chain). Germline values: CDR1 SGDLS, CDR2 YYNGEE. J was trimmed by 6 bases and V by 0 bases; bases with no gene match: 7. The CDR3 contains 15 residues. These data belong to a study of T cell changes during pregnancy in multiple sclerosis. Clones were sequenced by immunoSEQ multiplex PCR, and TCRdb holds only the in-frame ones, with some missing. Of some 40,000 clones in the sample, roughly 94% were seen once. The material was CD4+ T cells from peripheral blood mononuclear cells, obtained in the third trimester of pregnancy. The rearrangement joins TRBV9 to TRBJ2-7, with 9 nucleotides matching TRBD1. The TCR originated in a female donor with multiple sclerosis, enrolled in a pregnancy study. In DNA form, the CDR3 reads TGTGCCAGCAGCGTAGCGGGACAGGGAAGGGTCGAGCAGTACTTC. Its translation: CASSVAGQGRVEQYF.